These 20 T cell receptor beta chains were sequenced from one sample in a study of blood T cell repertoires in COVID-19. Produced via immunoSEQ multiplex PCR; TCRdb's table is partial and in-frame only. The sample shows 90,000 to 95,000 clones, about 88% of them seen only once. Sequencing input: peripheral blood. The receptors originated from an elderly woman with active COVID-19.

V gene TRBV9 combines with J gene TRBJ2-1; 7 bases map to TRBD2. Germline CDR1 reads SGDLS; CDR2 reads YYNGEE. J was trimmed by 1 base and V by 3 bases; bases with no gene match: 4. There are 15 residues in the CDR3. CDR3 nucleotides: TGTGCCAGCAGCGCGGGAGGCCTATCCTACAATGAGCAGTTCTTC. Translation: CASSAGGLSYNEQFF.

The DNA for the CDR3 is TGTGCCAGCAGTTCGGTCCCGCGGCCCTACGAGCAGTACTTC. Translated: CASSSVPRPYEQYF. The chain combines TRBV28 with TRBJ2-7, with D hard to call. The germline V and J ends were trimmed by 4 bases and 2 bases, with 12 bases remaining between them. This CDR3 is built from 14 residues. Germline CDR1 reads MDHEN; CDR2 reads SYDVKM.

The J gene is TRBJ1-6, the V gene TRBV3-1 (or the pseudogene TRBV3-2); 8 bases line up with TRBD1. J was trimmed by 10 bases and V by 5 bases; bases with no gene match: 7. CDR3 size: 14 residues. Germline V gene data show CDR1 as LGHDT and CDR2 as YNNKEL (reference sequence). As DNA, the CDR3 is TGTGCCAGCAGCTTACAGGGGGGGGAGTCACCCCTCCACTTT. Translating gives CASSLQGGESPLHF.

The gene calls are TRBV21-1 and TRBJ2-1; the table's D call, TRBD1, was not checked against the DNA. TRBV21-1 is classified as a pseudogene. This CDR3 spans 15 amino acids. CDR3 DNA: TGTGCCAGCAGCAAAGTATCGAACAGCTACAATGAGCAGTTCTTC. It specifies CASSKVSNSYNEQFF.

This chain links TRBV5-1 with TRBJ2-3, with TRBD2 as a possible D gene (6 bases). There are 17 residues in the CDR3. Trimming left V 5 bases short and J 5 bases short, with 24 bases between. Germline CDR1 is SGHRS and CDR2 is YFSETQ. This CDR3 is CASSYQPPGVTGDTQYF. CDR3 nucleotide sequence: TGCGCCAGCAGTTACCAGCCCCCGGGAGTAACCGGAGATACGCAGTATTTT.

This clone was detected only once. The chain joins TRBV28 to TRBJ1-5, with no clear D. Germline CDR1 reads MDHEN; CDR2 reads SYDVKM. The V end lost 6 bases, the J end lost 0 bases, and 12 bases lay between the germline ends. The CDR3 sequence is 15 residues long. CDR3 protein: CASRLYTNSNQPQHF. CDR3 nucleotide sequence: TGTGCCAGCAGATTGTACACTAATAGCAATCAGCCCCAGCATTTT.

V usage is TRBV5-5 and J usage is TRBJ2-1; TRBD1 might be the D (5 bases). The CDR3 totals 19 residues. V lost 1 base and J lost 0, with 20 bases in between. Germline V gene data show CDR1 as SGHKS and CDR2 as YYEKEE (reference sequence). The CDR3, as DNA: TGTGCCAGCAGCTTGCGTGGGGCTACGGGCCTGTTCTCCTACAATGAGCAGTTCTTC. Protein: CASSLRGATGLFSYNEQFF.

The V call is TRBV6-2 or TRBV6-3, the J call TRBJ2-6; maybe TRBD2 (6 bases). With 2 bases removed from V and 2 bases from J, the gap between germline ends came to 10 bases. The CDR3 runs 16 residues. Germline values: CDR1 MNHEY, CDR2 SVGEGT. The chain's CDR3 is CASSYGGVAGANVLTF. CDR3 nucleotide sequence: TGTGCCAGCAGTTACGGCGGGGTTGCTGGGGCCAACGTCCTGACTTTC.

The V call is TRBV14, the J call TRBJ2-1; the match to TRBD2 covers 11 bases. The CDR3 totals 15 residues. V gave up 5 bases and J gave up 4 bases; unmatched junction bases: 4. In germline, CDR1 is SGHDN, CDR2 FVKESK. Written as DNA, the CDR3 is TGTGCCAGCAGCTCCCTAGCGGGAGGTTACAATGAGCAGTTCTTC. This gives the protein CASSSLAGGYNEQFF.

The chain carries TRBV5-1 and TRBJ2-5; D call uncertain. The CDR3 loop spans 12 amino acids. V dropped 5 bases and J dropped 0 bases, with 5 bases sitting between them. Germline V gives CDR1 SGHRS, CDR2 YFSETQ. The CDR3 nucleotides read TGCGCCAGCAGAATAGACCAAGAGACCCAGTACTTC. Amino acid sequence: CASRIDQETQYF.

This clone has only one observation. The chain employs TRBV18 and TRBJ1-1, with a weak D call TRBD1 (6 bases). This CDR3 contains 12 residues. The germline V and J ends were trimmed by 3 bases and 13 bases, with 15 bases remaining between them. Germline V CDR1 and CDR2: KGHSH, LQKENI. Written as DNA, the CDR3 is TGTGCCAGCTCACCTATAACAGGGATCGGTTTCTTT. It specifies CASSPITGIGFF.

This clone was found once. V usage is TRBV19 and J usage is TRBJ2-1; 7 bases fit TRBD1. The CDR3 runs to 15 residues. J was trimmed by 3 bases and V by 3 bases; bases with no gene match: 5. CDR1 and CDR2 (germline): LNHDA, SQIVND (reference sequence). The CDR3 here is CASSIGQDYYNEQFF. CDR3 nucleotide sequence: TGTGCCAGTAGTATTGGACAGGATTACTACAATGAGCAGTTCTTC.

The chain combines TRBV7-2 with TRBJ2-7; TRBD2 matches at 8 bases. The J segment lost 2 bases and the V segment lost 5 bases, leaving 8 bases of the junction unmatched. The CDR3 loop spans 15 amino acids. Germline V CDR1 and CDR2: SGHTA, FQGNSA. The CDR3 nucleotides read TGTGCCAGCAGCCATAGCGGGACATCACCCTACGAGCAGTACTTC. Translating it yields CASSHSGTSPYEQYF.

This clone came up a few times. CDR3 sequence reads: CASSSAGYSYEQYF. The CDR3 DNA is TGTGCCAGTAGCAGCGCGGGATATTCCTACGAGCAGTACTTC. V usage is TRBV19 and J usage is TRBJ2-7, with TRBD2 as a possible D gene (6 bases). Trimming took off 6 bases at V and 1 base at J, with 13 bases between the two ends. The CDR3 length is 14 residues. CDR1 and CDR2 (germline): LNHDA, SQIVND (reference sequence).

The chain recombines TRBV27 with TRBJ1-5; TRBD1 might be the D (6 bases). The CDR3 extends over 17 amino acids. The V gene's germline CDR1 is MNHEY and CDR2 SMNVEV (reference sequence). Trimming shortened V by 3 bases and J by 1 base, and 16 bases separated the two germline ends. The CDR3 coding sequence is TGTGCCAGCAGTTTGGCGGGTGGGCAGGGGAGCAATCAGCCCCAGCATTTT. Translating gives CASSLAGGQGSNQPQHF.

This chain connects TRBV27 to TRBJ1-6; D might be TRBD1 (6 bases). Germline CDR1 reads MNHEY; CDR2 reads SMNVEV (reference sequence). Trimming took 5 bases from V and 7 from J, leaving 18 bases between them. CDR3 length equals 16 residues. CDR3 sequence (DNA): TGTGCCAGCAGTCCACCACCAGGGGCGGACAATTCACCCCTCCACTTT. This codes for CASSPPPGADNSPLHF.

The chain has TRBV19 and TRBJ2-7, with D tentatively TRBD1 (6 bases). The CDR3 is made up of 14 amino acids. V lost 1 base and J 0 bases, leaving 7 bases between the germline ends. Germline V lookup: CDR1 LNHDA, CDR2 SQIVND (reference sequence). The CDR3 DNA follows: TGTGCCAGTAGTATAGGAGGGGGCTCCTACGAGCAGTACTTC. Its protein product is CASSIGGGSYEQYF. The whole variable domain, remainder taken from reference TRBV19 and TRBJ2-7, is DGGITQSPKYLFRKEGQNVTLSCEQNLNHDAMYWYRQDPGQGLRLIYYSQIVNDFQKGDIAEGYSVSREKKESFPLTVTSAQKNPTAFYLCASSIGGGSYEQYFGPGTRLTVT.

J is TRBJ1-3 and V is TRBV25-1; D unclear. V was cut by 4 bases and J by 1 base, with 2 bases left in between. This CDR3 contains 12 residues. Germline V CDR1 and CDR2: MGHDK, SYGVNS. The CDR3 DNA reads TGTGCCAGCAGTGCGTCTGGAAACACCATATATTTT. It codes for CASSASGNTIYF.

The chain employs TRBV18 and TRBJ2-1; 9 bases align to TRBD2. V shed 6 bases, J shed 9 bases, and the junction held 9 bases outside the gene matches. There are 14 residues in the CDR3. Germline lookup yields CDR1 KGHSH and CDR2 LQKENI. The CDR3 region has the DNA TGTGCCAGCTCCCCAGATAGCGGGAGCCGTGAGCAGTTCTTC. Its protein product is CASSPDSGSREQFF.

The rearrangement uses TRBV7-2 and TRBJ2-5, with D maybe TRBD2 (5 bases). CDR1 and CDR2 from the germline V gene are SGHTA and FQGNSA. This CDR3 spans 14 amino acids. Trimming took off 0 bases at V and 4 bases at J, with 9 bases between the two ends. The CDR3 DNA reads TGTGCCAGCAGCTTAGCCCGAGGGCTAGAGACCCAGTACTTC. It yields the protein CASSLARGLETQYF.